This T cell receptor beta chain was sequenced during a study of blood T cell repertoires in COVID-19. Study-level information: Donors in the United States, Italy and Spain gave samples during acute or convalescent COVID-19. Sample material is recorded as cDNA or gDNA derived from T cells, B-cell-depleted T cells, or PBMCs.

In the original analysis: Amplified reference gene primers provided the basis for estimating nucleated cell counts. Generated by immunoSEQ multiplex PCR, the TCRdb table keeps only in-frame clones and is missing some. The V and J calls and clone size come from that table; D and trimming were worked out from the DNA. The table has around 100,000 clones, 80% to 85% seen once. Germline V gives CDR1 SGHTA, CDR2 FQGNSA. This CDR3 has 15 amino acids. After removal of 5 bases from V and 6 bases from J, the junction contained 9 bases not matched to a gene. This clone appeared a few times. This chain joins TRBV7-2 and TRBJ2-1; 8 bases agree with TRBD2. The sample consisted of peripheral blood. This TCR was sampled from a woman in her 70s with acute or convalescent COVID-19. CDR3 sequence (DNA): TGTGCCAGCAGCCCCGGGACTAGTCCGGGCAATGAGCAGTTCTTC. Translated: CASSPGTSPGNEQFF. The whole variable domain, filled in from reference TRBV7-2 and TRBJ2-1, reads GAGVSQSPSNKVTEKGKDVELRCDPISGHTALYWYRQSLGQGLEFLIYFQGNSAPDKSGLPSDRFSAERTGGSVSTLTIQRTQQEDSAVYLCASSPGTSPGNEQFFGPGTRLTVL.